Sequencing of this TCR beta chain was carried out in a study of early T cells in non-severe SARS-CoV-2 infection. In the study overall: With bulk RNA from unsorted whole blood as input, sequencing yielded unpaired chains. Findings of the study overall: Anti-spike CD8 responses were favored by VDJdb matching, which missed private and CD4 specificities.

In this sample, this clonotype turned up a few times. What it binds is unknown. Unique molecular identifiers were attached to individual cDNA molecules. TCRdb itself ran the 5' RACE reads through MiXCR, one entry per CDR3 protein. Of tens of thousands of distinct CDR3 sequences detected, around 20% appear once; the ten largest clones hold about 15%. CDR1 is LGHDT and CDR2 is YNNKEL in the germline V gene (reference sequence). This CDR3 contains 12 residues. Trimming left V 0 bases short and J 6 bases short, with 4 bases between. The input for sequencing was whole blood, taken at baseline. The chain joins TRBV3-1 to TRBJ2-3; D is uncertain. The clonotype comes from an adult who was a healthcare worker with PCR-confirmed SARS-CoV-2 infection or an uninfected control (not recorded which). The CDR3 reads CASSQEGDTQYF. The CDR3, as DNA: TGTGCCAGCAGCCAAGAGGGTGATACGCAGTATTTT.